This T cell receptor beta chain was recovered during a study of human T cells and chemical hapten exposure. As processed by the authors: Individual samples carried between about 23,224 and 700,000 TCRs, with some 100,000 as the median. TCRdb reprocessed the RACE reads with MiXCR, giving one entry per CDR3 protein. The V and J calls were not made by the authors but by TCRdb's processing. The repertoire consists of approximately 80,000 distinct CDR3 sequences, with roughly 7.1% occurring once and the leading ten covering about 1.6%. This clonotype was seen only a few times. What it recognizes is unknown. Study-level points and caveats: Positive correlation was observed between PT1 expanded TCR counts and patch test score.

CDR1 and CDR2 from the germline V gene are DFQATT and SNEGSKA (reference sequence). Trimming stripped 5 bases from V and 10 bases from J, with 12 bases between. CDR3 length equals 12 residues. Time point described: patch test 1, 2 weeks after DPC sensitization. Described treatment: therapeutic diphenylcyclopropenone sensitization with weekly scalp DPC. Patients had alopecia, were aged 18 to 70, and were not pregnant. J is TRBJ1-6 and V is TRBV20-1, with D perhaps matching TRBD1 (5 bases). This clonotype was sampled from a woman aged 30 to 39 with alopecia areata. Some clones in this sample may be carry-over from other donors' samples. Sequences were derived from whole blood, sampled in connection with sensitization to the hapten diphenylcyclopropenone (DPC). In nucleotides, the CDR3 is TGCAGTGCTTGGCAGGGTGGGTCACCCCTCCACTTT. Protein product: CSAWQGGSPLHF.